This TCR beta chain was identified during a study of identical twins. TCRdb redid the calling of the 5' RACE reads with MiXCR, one entry per CDR3 protein. The sample holds approximately 600,000 distinct CDR3 sequences, less than 9% seen once. This clonotype was seen only a few times. Between the trimmed V and J ends, which lost 3 bases and 0 bases, there was a span of 9 bases. The CDR3 is 15 residues long. These same data were also listed under a study on yellow fever vaccine responses in identical twins. That study adds: A vaccine T cell response that seemed partly convergent and partly personalized was reported in twins.

The clonotype originates from a woman under 30 in good health. This chain uses TRBV12-3 or TRBV12-4 with TRBJ2-1; D is undetermined. Sequences were obtained from PBMCs. CDR3 amino acids: CASSFALTSYNEQFF. The DNA for the CDR3 is TGTGCCAGCAGTTTTGCACTCACCTCCTACAATGAGCAGTTCTTC.